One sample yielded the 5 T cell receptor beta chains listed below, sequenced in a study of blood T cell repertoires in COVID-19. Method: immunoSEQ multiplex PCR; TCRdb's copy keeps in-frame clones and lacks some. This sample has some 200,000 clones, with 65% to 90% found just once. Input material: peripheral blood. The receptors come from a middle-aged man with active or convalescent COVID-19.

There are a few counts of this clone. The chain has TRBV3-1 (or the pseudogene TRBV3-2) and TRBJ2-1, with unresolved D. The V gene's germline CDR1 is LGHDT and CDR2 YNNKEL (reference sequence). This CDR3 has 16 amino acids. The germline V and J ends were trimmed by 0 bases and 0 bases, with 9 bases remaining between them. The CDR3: CASSQERTSSYNEQFF. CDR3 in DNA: TGTGCCAGCAGCCAAGAACGCACCAGCTCCTACAATGAGCAGTTCTTC.

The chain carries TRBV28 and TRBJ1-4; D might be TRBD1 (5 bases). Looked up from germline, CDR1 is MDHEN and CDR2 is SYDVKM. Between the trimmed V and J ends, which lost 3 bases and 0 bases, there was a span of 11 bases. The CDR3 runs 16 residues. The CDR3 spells CASSFHRGATNEKLFF. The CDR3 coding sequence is TGTGCCAGCAGTTTTCATCGGGGGGCAACTAATGAAAAACTGTTTTTT.

In DNA form, the CDR3 reads TGTGCCAGCAGTCATCCGGGACTAGCGGGTCCAGCTTCTTACAATGAGCAGTTCTTC. Protein product: CASSHPGLAGPASYNEQFF. The chain recombines TRBV6-6 with TRBJ2-1; 12 positions agree with TRBD2. The germline gives CDR1 MNHNY, CDR2 SVGAGI (reference sequence). CDR3 length: 19 residues. The junction had 15 bases not matched to a gene; V was cut back by 5 bases and J by 4 bases.

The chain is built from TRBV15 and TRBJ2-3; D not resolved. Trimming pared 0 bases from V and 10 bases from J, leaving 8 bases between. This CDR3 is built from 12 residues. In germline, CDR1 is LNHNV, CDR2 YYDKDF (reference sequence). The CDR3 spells CATSRELRAQYF. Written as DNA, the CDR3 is TGTGCCACCAGCAGAGAACTCCGGGCGCAGTATTTT.

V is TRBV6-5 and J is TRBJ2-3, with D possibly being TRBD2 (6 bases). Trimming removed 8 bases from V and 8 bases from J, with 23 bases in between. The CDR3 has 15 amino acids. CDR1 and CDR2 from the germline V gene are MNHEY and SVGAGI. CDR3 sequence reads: CASAPEDYRFGTQYF. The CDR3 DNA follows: TGTGCCAGCGCCCCGGAGGACTACCGTTTCGGTACGCAGTATTTT.